This T cell receptor beta chain appears in the sequencing data of a study of blood T cell repertoires in COVID-19. Here immunoSEQ multiplex PCR was the method, and the copy in TCRdb shows in-frame clones only, minus some. The data show about 220,000 clones, with around 89% seen just once and roughly 2.7% held by the top ten. Participants were placed into cohorts based on the clinical history they reported. V lost 2 bases to trimming and J lost 5 bases, with 6 bases between them. The CDR3 extends over 13 amino acids. The receptor was derived from a young woman who had recovered from COVID-19. The chain employs TRBV12-3 or TRBV12-4 and TRBJ2-2; D is undetermined. Sequencing was done on a sample of PBMCs or T cells enriched from blood (not recorded which). The CDR3 loop is CASSLIRTGELFF. The CDR3 DNA is TGTGCCAGCAGTTTAATTCGGACCGGGGAGCTGTTTTTT.